Each of the 30 T cell receptor beta chains below was sequenced from the same sample in a study of cytomegalovirus exposure and HLA in healthy donors. Primers for the PCR totalled 60 Vbeta and 13 Jbeta. Profiling relied on immunoSEQ multiplex PCR, and the TCRdb table lists in-frame clones only, not all of them. This table holds about 150,000 clones, roughly 82% found once. Sequencing used PBMCs. These TCRs come from a man aged 25 to 40 in good health and CMV-seronegative.

V is TRBV5-1 and J is TRBJ2-4; D is undetermined. Germline V gives CDR1 SGHRS, CDR2 YFSETQ. Trimming removed 0 bases at V and 7 bases at J, with 8 bases between. This CDR3 is 13 amino acids long. CDR3 DNA sequence: TGCGCCAGCAGCTTGGGAAGTCGGAACATTCAGTACTTC. Protein sequence: CASSLGSRNIQYF.

The chain carries TRBV19 and TRBJ1-3; 7 bases are shared with TRBD1. The CDR3 spans 14 residues. Per the germline V gene, CDR1 is LNHDA and CDR2 is SQIVND (reference sequence). V was clipped by 9 bases and J by 9 bases; unmatched bases: 14. The CDR3 nucleotides are TGTGCCAGCGCACGGGAGGGGGCGGAATCCACCATATATTTT. Its protein is CASAREGAESTIYF.

The chain employs TRBV20-1 and TRBJ2-1; a weak D match, TRBD2 (5 bases). The germline V gene encodes CDR1 DFQATT and CDR2 SNEGSKA (reference sequence). The CDR3 covers 11 residues. Trimming stripped 6 bases from V and 10 bases from J, with 13 bases between. The CDR3 region has the DNA TGCAGTGCCGCTACTCTAGCCGAGCAGTTCTTC. It encodes CSAATLAEQFF.

The V call is TRBV4-2, the J call TRBJ2-1, with TRBD2 identical over 13 bases. With V trimmed by 1 base and J by 0 bases, 9 bases remained unmatched. In germline, CDR1 is LGHNA, CDR2 YNFKEQ. The CDR3 is 20 residues long. The CDR3 spells CASSQGWTSGGRSSYNEQFF. For the CDR3, the DNA is TGTGCCAGCAGCCAAGGCTGGACTAGCGGGGGCCGAAGCTCCTACAATGAGCAGTTCTTC.

V usage is TRBV30 and J usage is TRBJ2-4; perhaps TRBD1 as D (6 bases). Trimming cost V 3 bases and J 5 bases, with 17 bases left between them. CDR3 length: 15 residues. Germline V CDR1 and CDR2: GTSNPN, SVGIG (reference sequence). Written as DNA, the CDR3 is TGTGCCTGGAGGGCGAGGGACATCTCTCAAAACATTCAGTACTTC. Translated: CAWRARDISQNIQYF.

The chain links TRBV18 to TRBJ1-5; D is unresolved. Germline-derived CDR1 and CDR2 are KGHSH and LQKENI. Trimming took off 1 base at V and 2 bases at J, with 9 bases between the two ends. The CDR3 consists of 15 residues. For the CDR3, the DNA is TGTGCCAGCTCACCACAGGGCGGGGGCAATCAGCCCCAGCATTTT. Translating gives CASSPQGGGNQPQHF.

This chain connects TRBV2 to TRBJ1-5, with TRBD1 as a possible D gene (5 bases). The V end was cut by 3 bases, the J end by 5 bases, with 11 bases between. The germline V gene encodes CDR1 SNHLY and CDR2 FYNNEI. The CDR3 extends over 14 amino acids. In nucleotides, the CDR3 is TGTGCCAGCAGTGATTGGGGGGGGGATCAGCCCCAGCATTTT. Translation gives CASSDWGGDQPQHF.

This chain joins TRBV5-1 and TRBJ2-7, with D tentatively TRBD2 (6 bases). The V gene's germline CDR1 is SGHRS and CDR2 YFSETQ. This CDR3 has 15 amino acids. The V end was cut by 4 bases, the J end by 1 base, with 15 bases between. The CDR3 region is CASSGSGLRSYEQYF. CDR3 DNA sequence: TGCGCCAGCAGCGGCAGTGGACTACGTTCCTACGAGCAGTACTTC. The full variable domain, rest sourced from reference TRBV5-1 and TRBJ2-7, is KAGVTQTPRYLIKTRGQQVTLSCSPISGHRSVSWYQQTPGQGLQFLFEYFSETQRNKGNFPGRFSGRQFSNSRSEMNVSTLELGDSALYLCASSGSGLRSYEQYFGPGTRLTVT.

This clone appeared once. J is TRBJ2-1 and V is TRBV7-8, with D unclear. The CDR3 spans 11 residues. The germline gives CDR1 SGHVS, CDR2 FQNEAQ. V was cut by 5 bases and J by 5 bases, with 4 bases left in between. The CDR3 DNA reads TGTGCCAGCAGCGTCAACAATGAGCAGTTCTTC. Amino acid sequence: CASSVNNEQFF.

This clone was seen more than once but under ten times. The gene calls are TRBV7-9 and TRBJ2-4; D perhaps matches TRBD1 (5 bases). The ends were cut back, 4 bases at V and 2 bases at J, with 15 bases in the middle. CDR3 length equals 16 residues. Germline loops: CDR1 SEHNR, CDR2 FQNEAQ (reference sequence). CDR3 coding DNA: TGTGCCAGCAGCTCAAATCAGGGTGTAACCAAAAACATTCAGTACTTC. Translating gives CASSSNQGVTKNIQYF.

The chain has TRBV5-1 and TRBJ2-1; no clear D gene. V was trimmed by 0 bases and J by 4 bases, leaving 5 bases between them. CDR1 is SGHRS, CDR2 YFSETQ, per germline. This CDR3 spans 13 amino acids. The CDR3: CASSLVRYNEQFF. The CDR3 DNA sequence: TGCGCCAGCAGCTTGGTGCGGTACAATGAGCAGTTCTTC.

This clone was found a few times. V gene TRBV6-4 combines with J gene TRBJ2-7; tentatively, D is TRBD1 (5 bases). Germline V gene sequence: CDR1 MRHNA, CDR2 SNTAGT. V dropped 7 bases and J dropped 4 bases, with 11 bases sitting between them. This CDR3 comprises 12 residues. This CDR3 reads CASTVGVYEQYF. In DNA, the CDR3 is TGTGCCAGCACCGTAGGGGTGTACGAGCAGTACTTC.

V is TRBV19 and J is TRBJ2-3; the match to TRBD2 covers 7 bases. The CDR3 length is 14 residues. Germline V gene lookup returns CDR1 LNHDA and CDR2 SQIVND (reference sequence). Trimming at V came to 7 bases and at J to 2 bases, leaving 6 bases not matched to a gene. In DNA form, the CDR3 reads TGTGCCAGTAAGGGACTACATACCACAGATACGCAGTATTTT. Translating it yields CASKGLHTTDTQYF.

This clone showed up just once. This chain joins TRBV6-5 and TRBJ1-1; D is uncertain. The germline V and J ends were trimmed by 0 bases and 1 base, with 9 bases remaining between them. Germline CDR1 is MNHEY and CDR2 is SVGAGI. CDR3 length: 15 amino acids. The CDR3 loop is CASSYSVAQNTEAFF. For the CDR3, the DNA is TGTGCCAGCAGTTACTCGGTGGCACAGAACACTGAAGCTTTCTTT.

This chain connects TRBV9 to TRBJ2-1; TRBD2 matches 12 bases. The length of the CDR3 is 17 residues. Unmatched junction bases numbered 5, after V lost 4 bases and J lost 0 bases. Germline CDR1 SGDLS, CDR2 YYNGEE. CDR3 region: CASSSWTSGASYNEQFF. The CDR3 DNA reads as TGTGCCAGCAGCTCTTGGACTAGCGGGGCCTCCTACAATGAGCAGTTCTTC.

The chain links TRBV30 to TRBJ2-1; unclear D gene. V was pared by 1 base and J by 4 bases, with 5 bases between. The V gene's germline CDR1 is GTSNPN and CDR2 SVGIG (reference sequence). This CDR3 spans 12 amino acids. The CDR3 spells CAWSANYNEQFF. The CDR3 nucleotides are TGTGCCTGGAGTGCAAATTACAATGAGCAGTTCTTC.

This clone was counted only a few times. The chain combines TRBV5-4 with TRBJ2-2; no clear D. Germline CDR1 is SGHNT and CDR2 is YYREEE (reference sequence). This CDR3 region has 14 residues. The V and J ends lost 1 base and 4 bases respectively, with 8 bases between them. DNA of the CDR3: TGTGCCAGCAGCTTGTCAGGAAGCACCGGGGAGCTGTTTTTT. This translates into CASSLSGSTGELFF.

CDR3 nucleotides: TGTGCCAGCTCACAGGCGGGGAATCAGCCCCAGCATTTT. Translation: CASSQAGNQPQHF. The chain links TRBV18 to TRBJ1-5; D call uncertain. The germline CDR1 and CDR2 sequences are KGHSH and LQKENI. V lost 4 bases to trimming and J lost 4 bases, with 8 bases between them. This CDR3 spans 13 amino acids. The full variable domain, its missing parts supplied by reference TRBV18 and TRBJ1-5, is NAGVMQNPRHLVRRRGQEARLRCSPMKGHSHVYWYRQLPEEGLKFMVYLQKENIIDESGMPKERFSAEFPKEGPSILRIQQVVRGDSAAYFCASSQAGNQPQHFGDGTRLSIL.

The chain employs TRBV6-5 and TRBJ2-7; D unresolved. The V end lost 8 bases, the J end lost 0 bases, and 11 bases lay between the germline ends. Germline lookup yields CDR1 MNHEY and CDR2 SVGAGI. CDR3 length: 13 amino acids. CDR3 protein: CASQESASYEQYF. For the CDR3, the DNA is TGTGCCAGCCAAGAGTCCGCCTCCTACGAGCAGTACTTC.

The V call is TRBV5-1, the J call TRBJ1-6, with 10 bases lining up with TRBD1. The CDR3 is made up of 15 amino acids. V dropped 4 bases and J dropped 10; count of bases not matched to a gene: 8. CDR1 is SGHRS, CDR2 YFSETQ, per germline. The CDR3 here is CASSLNGQGGSPLHF. The CDR3 region has the DNA TGCGCCAGCAGCCTAAACGGACAGGGGGGCTCACCCCTCCACTTT. Full variable domain (remainder filled in from reference TRBV5-1 and TRBJ1-6): KAGVTQTPRYLIKTRGQQVTLSCSPISGHRSVSWYQQTPGQGLQFLFEYFSETQRNKGNFPGRFSGRQFSNSRSEMNVSTLELGDSALYLCASSLNGQGGSPLHFGNGTRLTVT.

This clone was counted once. The chain joins TRBV7-3 to TRBJ2-2, with a weak D call TRBD2 (6 bases). This CDR3 is 17 amino acids long. In germline, CDR1 is SGHTA, CDR2 FQGTGA. Trimming pared 5 bases from V and 2 bases from J, leaving 18 bases between. The DNA for the CDR3 is TGTGCCAGCAGCCATGGGACTCAGGCCCTTAACACCGGGGAGCTGTTTTTT. Its translation: CASSHGTQALNTGELFF.

The V and J genes are TRBV5-1 and TRBJ2-7; possibly TRBD2 for D (5 bases). The germline V gene has CDR1 SGHRS and CDR2 YFSETQ. The CDR3 length is 15 residues. V lost 0 bases and J lost 5, with 15 bases in between. The CDR3 sequence: CASSLGSSGLNEQYF. The CDR3 nucleotides are TGCGCCAGCAGCTTGGGGTCCAGCGGCCTTAACGAGCAGTACTTC.

The V gene is TRBV9, the J gene TRBJ1-1; D remains unclear. V gave up 3 bases and J gave up 0 bases, with 9 bases separating them. The CDR3 runs to 14 residues. Germline CDR1 and CDR2: SGDLS and YYNGEE. The CDR3 here is CASSARSMNTEAFF. As DNA, the CDR3 is TGTGCCAGCAGCGCCCGGTCCATGAACACTGAAGCTTTCTTT.

This clone was observed once. The rearrangement uses TRBV5-3 and TRBJ2-7, with D tentatively TRBD2 (5 bases). TRBV5-3 falls under the ORF class, with uncertain function. The CDR3 contains 14 residues. Trimming took off 5 bases at V and 7 bases at J, with 19 bases between the two ends. CDR3 residues: CARRPGLAEREQYF. The CDR3 nucleotides read TGTGCCAGAAGACCCGGACTGGCTGAGAGGGAGCAGTACTTC.

As for this clone: At one end, the junction sequence differs from germline, possibly due to a read error. The chain joins TRBV5-1 to TRBJ2-1; 10 positions agree with TRBD1. Germline loops: CDR1 SGHRS, CDR2 YFSETQ. The CDR3 runs to 16 residues. The CDR3 coding sequence is TGCACCAGCAGCTCCAGACAGGGGGCCCCGGCCAATGAGCAGTTCTTC. Its protein product is CTSSSRQGAPANEQFF.

The V gene is TRBV11-2, the J gene TRBJ2-1; 8 bases agree with TRBD1. The CDR3 has 16 residues. J gave up 5 bases and V 4 bases, and 10 bases lay outside the gene matches. Germline V gene sequence: CDR1 SGHAT, CDR2 FQNNGV. CDR3: CASSSGQGDKDNEQFF. For the CDR3, the DNA is TGTGCCAGCAGCTCCGGACAGGGAGATAAGGACAATGAGCAGTTCTTC.

This chain links TRBV10-3 with TRBJ2-3; D is uncertain. CDR1 and CDR2 from the germline V gene are ENHRY and SYGVKD. V gave up 2 bases and J gave up 4 bases, with 7 bases separating them. CDR3 length equals 13 residues. CDR3 amino acids: CAISEDTSDTQYF. CDR3 DNA sequence: TGTGCCATCAGTGAGGACACCTCAGATACGCAGTATTTT.

This chain joins TRBV5-1 and TRBJ1-2; D is perhaps TRBD1 (6 bases). The CDR3 has 15 residues. Trimming removed 4 bases from V and 4 bases from J, with 17 bases in between. CDR1 and CDR2 (germline): SGHRS, YFSETQ. The DNA of the CDR3 is TGCGCCAGCAGCCCGGACAGTTTCCCGTTCTATGGCTACACCTTC. Translating gives CASSPDSFPFYGYTF.

The chain links TRBV27 to TRBJ1-5; 9 positions match TRBD1. This CDR3 spans 14 amino acids. Germline trimming cut 3 bases from V and 6 bases from J; bases unmatched to any gene: 3. The germline gives CDR1 MNHEY, CDR2 SMNVEV (reference sequence). The CDR3 sequence: CASSLDRGRQPQHF. The CDR3 nucleotides are TGTGCCAGCAGTTTGGACAGGGGCCGTCAGCCCCAGCATTTT.

The chain recombines TRBV29-1 with TRBJ2-5, with D perhaps TRBD1 (5 bases). The CDR3 runs 12 residues. Between the trimmed V and J ends, which lost 2 bases and 7 bases, there was a span of 11 bases. From germline, CDR1 is SQVTM and CDR2 ANQGSEA. Written as DNA, the CDR3 is TGCAGCGTTGAATTGGGGCGCGGGACCCAGTACTTC. Amino acids: CSVELGRGTQYF.